This T cell receptor (beta chain) was observed in a study of T-cell memory formation after mild COVID-19 (dated by TCRdb to the early 2020s). In terms of the full investigation: TCR sequence clusters from the two donors were largely donor specific. Longitudinal TCRalpha and TCRbeta repertoire sequencing tracked T-cell clones expanding and contracting after mild COVID-19 in a couple of donors. The cohort comprised two young, previously healthy adult volunteers, one female and one male.

Ficoll-Paque density gradient centrifugation was the method used to isolate PBMCs. Here is what the overall study found, with its caveats: Contracting CD4+ clones were located mainly in the CM and EM memory subsets, whereas CD8+ clones were found to be enriched in EMRA. Some responding clones were detected in pre-infection memory, which suggested that pre-existing cross-reactive memory T cells had joined the SARS-CoV-2 response. The study covered only a couple of mild cases, and larger cohorts including severe cases with pre-infection samples were considered necessary. SARS-CoV-2 specificity was not confirmed for the second-wave clones peaking on day 37. Balanced CD4/CD8 phenotypes were observed for clones contracting from day 15 to 85, whereas a bias towards CD4+ was observed for a second wave of clones expanding from day 15 to 37.

The junction shows trimming of 4 bases on V and 0 bases on J, plus 8 bases between the germline ends. CDR1 and CDR2 (SGHVS, FQNEAQ) derive from the germline V gene. The CDR3, cysteine through phenylalanine, is 14 amino acids long. Of all the DNA, just the CDR3 is kept, 42 bases in frame from base 1. Comments on this clonotype: This clone's antigen is unknown. No qualities accompany the bases; no much larger clone lies one base away.

The run used an Illumina NovaSeq 6000. Using 5'RACE with constant-segment primers, TCRalpha and TCRbeta cDNA libraries were constructed, with sample barcodes and unique molecular identifiers added in the process. RNA was extracted from every sample with Trizol reagent. The libraries were amplified in two PCR steps, and the second step added a second sample barcode and Illumina TruSeq adapters. Sequencing of the libraries was done on an Illumina NovaSeq, producing 2 x 150 bp paired-end reads. The study's own analysis went as follows. Demultiplexing of reads and collapsing into UMI-guided consensus sequences were performed with migec v1.2.7. With mixcr v2.1.11, UMI consensuses were aligned to TRA and TRB V and J templates and assembled into clonotypes. A clonotype was counted as expanded or contracted only when both edgeR and NoisET called the clonotype significant, with the noise models trained on biological replicates. For edgeR calls, a false discovery rate-adjusted p below 0.01 and a log2 fold-change threshold of 1 were applied. As an exploratory analysis of dynamics, PCA with hierarchical clustering was applied to max-normalized trajectories of the 1000 most abundant clonotypes. Separately sequenced CD4+ and CD8+ repertoires were used to assign a CD4 or CD8 phenotype to each responding clone. TCRdb redid the processing of the public reads, applying fastp at Q25 and MiXCR, and retained in-frame beta chains. Records with the same CDR3 protein are collapsed into one entry carrying the most frequent genes and DNA. The V and J calls shown here were made by TCRdb, not taken from the authors' results. The sample records 250,000 to 350,000 distinct CDR3 sequences, just under 20% of which are singletons. In total, the top ten clones hold under 25% of the sample.

Here the chain combines TRBV7-8 and TRBJ2-3; no D segment can be confidently identified. Sequences were obtained from PBMCs or a T cell subset sorted from them (not recorded which). The TCR originated in a man aged 18 to 29 who had mild COVID-19 (a few samples of this study predate the infection). The sample titles of this study are shuffled in the database, so cell type and time point are left out; the donor was told from shared clones. The CDR3 region reads CASSYPSSTDTQYF. The DNA sequence is as follows: TGTGCCAGCAGCTACCCCTCTAGCACAGATACGCAGTATTTT.